This TCR beta chain stems from a study of T-cell reconstitution after alpha-beta-depleted transplantation in children. V lost 6 bases and J lost 4; bases outside the gene matches: 6. The length of the CDR3 is 15 residues. The germline V gene has CDR1 MNHNS and CDR2 SASEGT. Overall study findings and caveats: For some patients, TCRbeta diversity was high at day 60 because of recipient T cells and thymic progenitors that survived. In patients about two months after transplant, alpha-beta T cells reportedly arose from several hundred expanded graft clones. Among T cells one year after transplant, newly produced cells accounted for most counts and diversity.

This clonotype was seen a handful of times. As yet, its antigen is unknown. Unique molecular identifiers were incorporated when the TCRbeta library was constructed. TCRdb fed the PCR reads into MiXCR, producing one record per CDR3 protein. The sample lists about 980,000 distinct CDR3 sequences, about 31% occurring once. The sample consisted of PBMCs, mostly from graft donor cells, taken 360 days after TCRalphabeta/CD19-depleted stem cell transplant. The gene calls are TRBV6-1 and TRBJ1-6; 7 nucleotides line up with TRBD1. This sequence originates from a boy younger than two who had a stem cell transplant for SCID, so the T cells may come from the graft donor. CDR3 sequence: CASSRGQRYNSPLHF. The CDR3 DNA reads as TGTGCCAGCAGCCGGGGACAGAGATATAATTCACCCCTCCACTTT.